The 9 T cell receptor beta chains listed next were all sequenced from one sample in a study of blood T cells in healthy people across ages. Using a J-beta primer mix together with a sample-barcoded 5' primer, a second PCR was run for roughly 6 to 12 cycles. A single record per CDR3 protein comes from TCRdb applying MiXCR to the 5' RACE reads. This sample has about 730,000 distinct CDR3 sequences, with roughly 44% found just once. Material: blood. The receptors here all came from a woman between 55 and 75 years old in good health.

The chain uses TRBV20-1 and TRBJ2-5; D gene uncertain. V lost 4 bases and J lost 1, with 16 bases in between. This CDR3 contains 15 residues. Germline V gene data show CDR1 as DFQATT and CDR2 as SNEGSKA (reference sequence). CDR3 in amino acids: CSAIEADPGQETQYF. The CDR3 nucleotides read TGCAGTGCTATAGAGGCGGATCCTGGCCAAGAGACCCAGTACTTC.

V usage is TRBV11-3 and J usage is TRBJ2-5; 9 positions match TRBD1. The J segment lost 11 bases and the V segment lost 5 bases, leaving 15 bases of the junction unmatched. CDR1 is SGHNT and CDR2 is YENEEA in the germline V gene. The CDR3 extends over 15 amino acids. The CDR3 is CASSLGTGKYNEQYF. Here the CDR3 DNA reads TGTGCCAGCAGCCTCGGGACAGGGAAATATAATGAGCAGTACTTC.

The rearrangement joins TRBV29-1 to TRBJ2-1; the match to TRBD1 covers 8 bases. Losses at the gene ends were 3 bases for V and 11 bases for J; bases not matched to a gene: 12. The CDR3 has 14 residues. Per the germline V gene, CDR1 is SQVTM and CDR2 is ANQGSEA. The CDR3 loop reads CSVETATGASKQFF. The CDR3 DNA follows: TGCAGCGTTGAGACCGCGACAGGGGCGTCTAAGCAGTTCTTC.

V is TRBV29-1 and J is TRBJ2-7; 8 nucleotides line up with TRBD2. J gave up 4 bases and V 3 bases, and 8 bases lay outside the gene matches. The CDR3 loop spans 14 amino acids. Germline V gene sequence: CDR1 SQVTM, CDR2 ANQGSEA. This CDR3 reads CSVDMGTGGYEQYF. The DNA for the CDR3 is TGCAGCGTTGACATGGGGACGGGGGGGTACGAGCAGTACTTC.

The V call is TRBV29-1, the J call TRBJ1-1; 9 bases line up with TRBD1. Germline assignment: CDR1 SQVTM and CDR2 ANQGSEA. The CDR3 runs 14 residues. Trimming cost V 5 bases and J 6 bases; bases outside gene matches: 10. CDR3: CSVNPGQGFPEAFF. In nucleotides, the CDR3 is TGCAGCGTTAATCCGGGACAGGGTTTCCCTGAAGCTTTCTTT.

This clonotype was detected only once. The CDR3 coding sequence is TGCGCCAGCAGTGACACAGGGGCGAGGGAGCAGTACTTC. Translation gives CASSDTGAREQYF. The chain recombines TRBV10-1 with TRBJ2-4, with TRBD1 identical over 7 bases. The J segment lost 13 bases and the V segment lost 3 bases, leaving 9 bases of the junction unmatched. Germline V lookup: CDR1 WNHNN, CDR2 SYGVQD (reference sequence). This CDR3 region has 13 residues.

The DNA for the CDR3 is TGTGCCAGCAGTTACTGGGTGAGAGGGGTGAGGAATGAGCAGTTCTTC. Translating gives CASSYWVRGVRNEQFF. The chain links TRBV6-2 or TRBV6-3 to TRBJ2-1, with D perhaps matching TRBD1 or TRBD2 (5 bases each). The germline V and J ends were trimmed by 1 base and 7 bases, with 17 bases remaining between them. The CDR3 is made up of 16 amino acids. Germline CDR1 is MNHEY and CDR2 is SVGEGT.

Of note for this clonotype: At one of its ends the junction is not consistent with the germline gene, which may arise from a read error. CDR3 region: CAGSLSTSGSYYNEQYF. As DNA, the CDR3 is TGTGCCGGCAGCCTCTCGACTAGCGGGAGCTATTACAATGAGCAGTACTTC. The chain has TRBV3-1 and TRBJ2-1; 12 bases are shared with TRBD2. The J call may not be correct, given that the DNA end is closer to TRBJ2-7. The CDR3 is 17 residues long. Germline V gives CDR1 LGHDT, CDR2 YNNKEL (reference sequence).

V is TRBV9 and J is TRBJ2-5, with D hard to call. CDR3 length: 13 amino acids. Germline lookup yields CDR1 SGDLS and CDR2 YYNGEE. The V end was cut by 2 bases, the J end by 11 bases, with 16 bases between. The CDR3 region is CASSVRHDNEQYF. CDR3 DNA sequence: TGTGCCAGCAGCGTCCGGCATGACAATGAGCAGTACTTC.